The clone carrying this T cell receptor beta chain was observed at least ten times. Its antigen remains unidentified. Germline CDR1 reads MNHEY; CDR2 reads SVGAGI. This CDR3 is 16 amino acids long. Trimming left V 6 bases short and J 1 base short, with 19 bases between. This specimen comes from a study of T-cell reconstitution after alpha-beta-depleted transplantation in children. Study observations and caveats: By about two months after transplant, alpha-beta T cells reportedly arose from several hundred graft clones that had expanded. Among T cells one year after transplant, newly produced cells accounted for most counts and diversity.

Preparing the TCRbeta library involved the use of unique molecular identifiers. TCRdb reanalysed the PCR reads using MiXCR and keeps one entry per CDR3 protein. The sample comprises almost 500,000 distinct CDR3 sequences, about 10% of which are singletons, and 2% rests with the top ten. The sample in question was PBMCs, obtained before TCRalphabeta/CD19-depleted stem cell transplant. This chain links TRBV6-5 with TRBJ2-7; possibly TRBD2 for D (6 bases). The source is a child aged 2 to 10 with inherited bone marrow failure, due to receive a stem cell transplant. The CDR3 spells CASSLYYRDSSYEQYF. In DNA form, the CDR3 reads TGTGCCAGCAGCTTATATTACCGGGACTCTTCCTACGAGCAGTACTTC.